This T cell receptor (beta chain) comes out of a study of immune characterization of retroperitoneal liposarcoma. A few counts support this clonotype. TCRdb processed the PCR reads anew with MiXCR; each CDR3 protein has one entry. The sample contains around 11,000 distinct CDR3 sequences, roughly a quarter of which appear only once. The CDR3 has 16 amino acids. V was shortened by 3 bases and J by 11 bases, with 25 bases between the two germline ends. This rearrangement joins TRBV12-3 or TRBV12-4 to TRBJ2-5; TRBD2 is a possible D gene (6 bases). The sample was tumor tissue. The TCR was taken from a male donor with retroperitoneal liposarcoma. The CDR3 sequence is CASSFWGEPYYNEQYF. CDR3 DNA: TGTGCCAGCAGTTTTTGGGGGGAGCCGTACTACAATGAGCAGTACTTC.